The subject of this entry is one T cell receptor (beta chain). Its antigen is undetermined. This sample is part of a study of monozygotic twins with inflammatory bowel disease. Study outcomes and limitations: For repertoire similarity, concordant twins did not differ from discordant twins, possibly because power was limited. A single strong IBD-associated signal or clonotype was not supported by the findings. Lower TCRbeta diversity (inverse Simpson) was seen in IBD patients than in healthy co-twins.

Template switching added UMIs carrying a 6-nucleotide sample barcode. After re-calling the 5' RACE reads, TCRdb lists one entry per CDR3 protein, DNA absent. This sample's table reports about 160,000 distinct CDR3 sequences. The clonotype was recovered from a human donor with ulcerative colitis or Crohn's disease, or a healthy co-twin of an affected twin (not recorded which). The sample was blood.

CDR3 sequence: CASSQDRGKGHGYTF. This chain uses TRBV4-3 with TRBJ1-2; TCRdb's D call of TRBD1 is untestable without DNA. CDR3 length: 15 amino acids. Germline V gives CDR1 LGHNA, CDR2 YSLEER.